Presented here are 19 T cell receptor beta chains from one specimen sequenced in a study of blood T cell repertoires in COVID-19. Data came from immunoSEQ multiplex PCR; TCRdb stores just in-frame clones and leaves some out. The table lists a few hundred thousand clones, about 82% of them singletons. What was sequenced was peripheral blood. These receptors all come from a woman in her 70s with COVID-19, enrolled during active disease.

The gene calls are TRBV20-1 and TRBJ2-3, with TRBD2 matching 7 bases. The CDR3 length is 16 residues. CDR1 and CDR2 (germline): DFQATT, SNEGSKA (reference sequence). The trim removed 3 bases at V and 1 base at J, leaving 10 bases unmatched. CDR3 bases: TGCAGTGCTAGTTTTGTGGCGGGAGTGGGCACAGATACGCAGTATTTT. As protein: CSASFVAGVGTDTQYF.

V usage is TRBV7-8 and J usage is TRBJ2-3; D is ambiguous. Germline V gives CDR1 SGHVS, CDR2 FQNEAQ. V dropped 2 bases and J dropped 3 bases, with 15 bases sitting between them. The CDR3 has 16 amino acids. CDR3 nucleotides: TGTGCCAGCAGCTTATTATTGGCCTCTTATACAGATACGCAGTATTTT. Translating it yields CASSLLLASYTDTQYF.

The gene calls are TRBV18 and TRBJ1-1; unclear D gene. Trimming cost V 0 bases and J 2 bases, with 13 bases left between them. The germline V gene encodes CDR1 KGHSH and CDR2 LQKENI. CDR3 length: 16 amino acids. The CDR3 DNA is TGTGCCAGCTCACCACCAAAGCGGACTACTAACACTGAAGCTTTCTTT. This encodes CASSPPKRTTNTEAFF.

The CDR3 region has the DNA TGTGCCAGCAGCTTTTTGACAGGGAATTCACCCCTCCACTTT. Translated: CASSFLTGNSPLHF. The V gene is TRBV11-3, the J gene TRBJ1-6, with 7 bases identical to TRBD1. Germline CDR1 SGHNT, CDR2 YENEEA. The CDR3 has 14 amino acids. V shed 3 bases and J 7 bases; nucleotides not matched to a gene: 3.

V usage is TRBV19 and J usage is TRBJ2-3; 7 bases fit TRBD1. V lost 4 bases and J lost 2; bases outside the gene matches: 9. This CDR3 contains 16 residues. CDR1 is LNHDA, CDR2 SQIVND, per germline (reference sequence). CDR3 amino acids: CASSTVGQSITDTQYF. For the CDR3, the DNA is TGTGCCAGTAGTACGGTGGGACAGAGTATCACAGATACGCAGTATTTT.

This chain's CDR3 is CASSYGGAPLFF. The CDR3, as DNA: TGTGCCAGCAGTTACGGGGGGGCCCCCTTGTTCTTC. The V and J genes are TRBV6-2 or TRBV6-3 and TRBJ2-1; possibly TRBD2 for D (7 bases). Trimming took 2 bases from V and 15 from J, leaving 14 bases between them. The CDR3 sequence is 12 residues long. CDR1 is MNHEY, CDR2 SVGEGT, per germline.

The DNA for the CDR3 is TGTGCCAGCAGCGAGCGGAGGAGGATGAACACTGAAGCTTTCTTT. It yields the protein CASSERRRMNTEAFF. This chain links TRBV9 with TRBJ1-1, with D hard to call. This CDR3 spans 15 amino acids. Germline CDR1 is SGDLS and CDR2 is YYNGEE. The ends were cut back, 3 bases at V and 0 bases at J, with 12 bases in the middle.

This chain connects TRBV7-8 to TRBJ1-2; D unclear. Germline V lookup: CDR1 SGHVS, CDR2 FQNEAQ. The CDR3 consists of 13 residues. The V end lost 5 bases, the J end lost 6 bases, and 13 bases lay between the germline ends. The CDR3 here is CASSPPRADGYTF. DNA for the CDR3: TGTGCCAGCAGCCCGCCGCGGGCGGATGGCTACACCTTC.

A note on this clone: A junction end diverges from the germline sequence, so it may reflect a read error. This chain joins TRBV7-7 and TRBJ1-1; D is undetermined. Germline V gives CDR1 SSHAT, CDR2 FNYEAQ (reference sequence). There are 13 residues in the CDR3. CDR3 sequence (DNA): TGTGCTAGCAGCTTAACGGTTAACACTGAAGCTTTCTTT. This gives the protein CASSLTVNTEAFF.

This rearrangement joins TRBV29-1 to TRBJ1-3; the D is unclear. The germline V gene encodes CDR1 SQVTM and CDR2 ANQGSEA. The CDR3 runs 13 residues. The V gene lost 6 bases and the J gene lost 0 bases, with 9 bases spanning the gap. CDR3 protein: CSVADSSGNTIYF. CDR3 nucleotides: TGCAGCGTGGCGGATAGCTCTGGAAACACCATATATTTT.

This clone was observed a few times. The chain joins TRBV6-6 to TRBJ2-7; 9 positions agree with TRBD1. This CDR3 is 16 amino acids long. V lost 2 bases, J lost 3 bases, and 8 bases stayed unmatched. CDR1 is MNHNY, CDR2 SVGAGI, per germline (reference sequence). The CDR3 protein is CASSYGGDRVVYEQYF. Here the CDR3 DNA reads TGTGCCAGCAGTTACGGGGGGGACAGGGTAGTCTACGAGCAGTACTTC.

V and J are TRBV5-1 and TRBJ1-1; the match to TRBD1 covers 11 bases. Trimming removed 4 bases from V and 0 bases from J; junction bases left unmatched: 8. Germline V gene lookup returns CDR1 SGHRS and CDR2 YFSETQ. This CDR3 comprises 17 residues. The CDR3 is CASSAGDRGSLNTEAFF. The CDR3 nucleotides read TGCGCCAGCAGCGCGGGGGACAGGGGGTCATTGAACACTGAAGCTTTCTTT.

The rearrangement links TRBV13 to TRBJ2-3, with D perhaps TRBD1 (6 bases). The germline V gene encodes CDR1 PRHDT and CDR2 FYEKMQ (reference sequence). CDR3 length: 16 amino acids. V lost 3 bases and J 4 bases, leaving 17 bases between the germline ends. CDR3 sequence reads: CASSLGHGRSADTQYF. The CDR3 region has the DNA TGTGCCAGCAGCTTGGGACACGGACGTTCCGCAGATACGCAGTATTTT.

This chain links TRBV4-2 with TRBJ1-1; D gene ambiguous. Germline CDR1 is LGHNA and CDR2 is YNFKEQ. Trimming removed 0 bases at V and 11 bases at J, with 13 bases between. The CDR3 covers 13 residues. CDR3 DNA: TGTGCCAGCAGCCAAGATCGACTAAGGTTGGCTTTCTTT. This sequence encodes CASSQDRLRLAFF.

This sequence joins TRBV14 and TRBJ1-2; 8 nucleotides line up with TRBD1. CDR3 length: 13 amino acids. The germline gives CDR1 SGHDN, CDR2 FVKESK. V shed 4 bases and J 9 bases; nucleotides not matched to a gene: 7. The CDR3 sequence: CASSLGTGGSYTF. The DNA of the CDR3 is TGTGCCAGCAGCCTTGGGACAGGCGGGAGCTACACCTTC.

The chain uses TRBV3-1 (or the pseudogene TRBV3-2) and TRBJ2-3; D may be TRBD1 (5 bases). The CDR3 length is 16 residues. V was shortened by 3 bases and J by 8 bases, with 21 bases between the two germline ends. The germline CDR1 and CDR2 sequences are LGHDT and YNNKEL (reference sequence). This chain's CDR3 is CASSQTLPRGQGTQYF. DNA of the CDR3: TGTGCCAGCAGCCAGACCCTCCCTAGGGGCCAGGGTACGCAGTATTTT.

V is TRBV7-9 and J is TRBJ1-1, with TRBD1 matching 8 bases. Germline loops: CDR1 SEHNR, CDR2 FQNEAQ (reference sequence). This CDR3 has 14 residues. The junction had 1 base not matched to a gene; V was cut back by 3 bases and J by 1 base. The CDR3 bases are TGTGCCAGCAGCTTTGGGACAGGGAACACTGAAGCTTTCTTT. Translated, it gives CASSFGTGNTEAFF.

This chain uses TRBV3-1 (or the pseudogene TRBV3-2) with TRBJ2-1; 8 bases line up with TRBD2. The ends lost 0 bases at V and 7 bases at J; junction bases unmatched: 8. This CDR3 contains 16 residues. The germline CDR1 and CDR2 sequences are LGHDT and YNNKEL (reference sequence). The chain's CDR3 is CASSQDPRGGRNEQFF. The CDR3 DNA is TGTGCCAGCAGCCAAGATCCCCGGGGGGGCAGGAATGAGCAGTTCTTC.

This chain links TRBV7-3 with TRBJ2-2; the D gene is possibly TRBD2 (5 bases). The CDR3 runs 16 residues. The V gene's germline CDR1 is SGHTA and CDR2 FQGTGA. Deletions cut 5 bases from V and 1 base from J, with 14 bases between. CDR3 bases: TGTGCCAGCAGCCTGCTGGGCGGACTGAACACCGGGGAGCTGTTTTTT. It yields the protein CASSLLGGLNTGELFF. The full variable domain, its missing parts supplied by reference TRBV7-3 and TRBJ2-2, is GAGVSQTPSNKVTEKGKYVELRCDPISGHTALYWYRQSLGQGPEFLIYFQGTGAADDSGLPNDRFFAVRPEGSVSTLKIQRTERGDSAVYLCASSLLGGLNTGELFFGEGSRLTVL.